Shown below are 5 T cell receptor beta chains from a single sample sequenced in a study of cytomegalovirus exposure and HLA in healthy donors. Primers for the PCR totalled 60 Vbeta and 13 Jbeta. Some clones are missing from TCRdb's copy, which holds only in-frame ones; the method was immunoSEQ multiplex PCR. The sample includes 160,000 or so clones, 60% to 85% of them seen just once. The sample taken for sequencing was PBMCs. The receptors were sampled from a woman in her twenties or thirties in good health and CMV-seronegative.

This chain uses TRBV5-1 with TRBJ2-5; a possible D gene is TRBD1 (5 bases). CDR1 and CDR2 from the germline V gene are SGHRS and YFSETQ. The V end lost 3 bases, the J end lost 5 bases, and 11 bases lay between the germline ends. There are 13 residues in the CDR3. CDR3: CASSWGHGETQYF. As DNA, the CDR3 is TGCGCCAGCAGCTGGGGCCATGGGGAGACCCAGTACTTC.

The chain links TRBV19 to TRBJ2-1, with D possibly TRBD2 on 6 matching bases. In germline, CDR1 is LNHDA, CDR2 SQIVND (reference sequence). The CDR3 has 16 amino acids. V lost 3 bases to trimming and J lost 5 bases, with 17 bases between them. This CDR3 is CASSIRAGTYHNEQFF. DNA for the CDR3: TGTGCCAGTAGTATTAGGGCCGGGACTTACCACAATGAGCAGTTCTTC.

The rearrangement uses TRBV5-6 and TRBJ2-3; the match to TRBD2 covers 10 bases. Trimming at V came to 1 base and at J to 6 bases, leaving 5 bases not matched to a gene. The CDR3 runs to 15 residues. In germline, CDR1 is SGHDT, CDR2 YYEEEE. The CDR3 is CASSLKFSGRDTQYF. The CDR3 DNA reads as TGTGCCAGCAGCTTGAAGTTTAGCGGGAGGGATACGCAGTATTTT.

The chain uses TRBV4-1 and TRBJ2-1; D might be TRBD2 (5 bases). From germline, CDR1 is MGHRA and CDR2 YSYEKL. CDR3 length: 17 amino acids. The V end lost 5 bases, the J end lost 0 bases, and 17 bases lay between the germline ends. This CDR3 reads CASSGGPAEISYNEQFF. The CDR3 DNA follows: TGCGCCAGCAGCGGCGGACCAGCGGAGATCTCCTACAATGAGCAGTTCTTC.

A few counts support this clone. The CDR3 bases are TGTGCCAGCAGCATCACAGGGAGTAGCAATCAGCCCCAGCATTTT. Protein product: CASSITGSSNQPQHF. The chain combines TRBV7-9 with TRBJ1-5; tentatively, D is TRBD1 (6 bases). Trimming removed 5 bases at V and 0 bases at J, with 11 bases between. CDR1 and CDR2 from the germline V gene are SEHNR and FQNEAQ (reference sequence). The CDR3 spans 15 residues. The entire variable domain, with the rest obtained from reference TRBV7-9 and TRBJ1-5, is as follows: DTGVSQNPRHKITKRGQNVTFRCDPISEHNRLYWYRQTLGQGPEFLTYFQNEAQLEKSRLLSDRFSAERPKGSFSTLEIQRTEQGDSAMYLCASSITGSSNQPQHFGDGTRLSIL.